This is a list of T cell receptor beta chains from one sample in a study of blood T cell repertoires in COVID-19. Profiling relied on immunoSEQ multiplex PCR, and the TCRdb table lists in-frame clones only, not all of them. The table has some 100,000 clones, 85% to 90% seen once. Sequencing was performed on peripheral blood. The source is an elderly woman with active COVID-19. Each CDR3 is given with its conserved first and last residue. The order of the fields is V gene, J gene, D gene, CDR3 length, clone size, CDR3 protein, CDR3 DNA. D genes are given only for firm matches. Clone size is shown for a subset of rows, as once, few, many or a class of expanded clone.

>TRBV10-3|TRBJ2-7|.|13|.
CAMKAGSSYEQYF
TGTGCCATGAAGGCAGGAAGCTCCTACGAGCAGTACTTC
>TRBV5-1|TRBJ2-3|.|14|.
CASSWGRGLNTQYF
TGCGCCAGCAGCTGGGGTCGGGGTTTGAATACGCAGTATTTT
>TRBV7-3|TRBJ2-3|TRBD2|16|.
CASSPSGTRGTDTQYF
TGTGCCAGCAGCCCTAGCGGGACCAGGGGCACAGATACGCAGTATTTT
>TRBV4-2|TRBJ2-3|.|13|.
CASSQEGGDTQYF
TGTGCCAGCAGCCAAGAGGGGGGAGATACGCAGTATTTT
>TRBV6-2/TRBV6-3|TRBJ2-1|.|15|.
CASSYSISRFNEQFF
TGTGCCAGCAGTTACTCGATAAGCCGATTTAATGAGCAGTTCTTC
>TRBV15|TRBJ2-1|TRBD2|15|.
CATSDRLAGYNEQFF
TGTGCCACCAGCGACCGACTAGCGGGGTACAATGAGCAGTTCTTC
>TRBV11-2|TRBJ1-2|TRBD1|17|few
CASSLGTGTGVNYGYTF
TGTGCCAGCAGCTTAGGTACCGGGACAGGAGTCAACTATGGCTACACCTTC
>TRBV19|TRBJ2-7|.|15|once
CASRPGGTNPYEQYF
TGTGCCAGCAGGCCCGGCGGGACCAATCCCTACGAGCAGTACTTC
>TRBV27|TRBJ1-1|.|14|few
CASSLLTGNTEAFF
TGTGCCAGCAGCCTACTGACGGGGAACACTGAAGCTTTCTTT
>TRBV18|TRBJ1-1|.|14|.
CASSPGELNTEAFF
TGTGCCAGCTCACCGGGAGAACTGAACACTGAAGCTTTCTTT
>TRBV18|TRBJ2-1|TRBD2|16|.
CASSPLGGSLYNEQFF
TGTGCCAGCTCACCCCTCGGCGGGAGTCTGTACAATGAGCAGTTCTTC
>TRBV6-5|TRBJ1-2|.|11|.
CASSGDMGYTF
TGTGCCAGCAGCGGTGATATGGGCTACACCTTC
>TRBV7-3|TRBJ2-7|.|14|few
CASSLGQGAYEQYF
TGTGCCAGCAGCTTAGGGCAGGGCGCCTACGAGCAGTACTTC
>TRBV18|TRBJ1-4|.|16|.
CASSPGTTATNEKLFF
TGTGCCAGCTCACCAGGGACAACCGCAACTAATGAAAAACTGTTTTTT
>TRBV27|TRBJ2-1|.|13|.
CASTLMRGAEQFF
TGTGCCAGCACCCTAATGAGAGGCGCTGAGCAGTTCTTC
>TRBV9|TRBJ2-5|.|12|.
CASSGPGETQYF
TGTGCCAGCAGCGGCCCCGGGGAGACCCAGTACTTC
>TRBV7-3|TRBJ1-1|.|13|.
CASSLHQGGQAFF
TGTGCCAGCAGCTTACACCAGGGTGGTCAAGCTTTCTTT
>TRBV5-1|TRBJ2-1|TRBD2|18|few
CASSARLAGSYSYNEQFF
TGCGCCAGCAGCGCCAGACTAGCGGGAAGTTACTCCTACAATGAGCAGTTCTTC
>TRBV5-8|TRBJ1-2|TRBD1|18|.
CASSRGQLFSTSNYGYTF
TGTGCCAGCAGCCGGGGACAGCTCTTCTCTACCTCTAACTATGGCTACACCTTC
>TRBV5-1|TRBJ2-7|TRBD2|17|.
CASSRMPGLGLTYEQYF
TGCGCCAGCAGCCGGATGCCGGGACTAGGCCTTACCTACGAGCAGTACTTC
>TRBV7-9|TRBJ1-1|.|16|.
CASSSSGGWWSTEAFF
TGTGCCAGCAGCTCTTCGGGAGGGTGGTGGAGCACTGAAGCTTTCTTT
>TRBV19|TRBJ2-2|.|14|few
CASSILQTTGELFF
TGTGCCAGTAGTATACTCCAGACTACCGGGGAGCTGTTTTTT